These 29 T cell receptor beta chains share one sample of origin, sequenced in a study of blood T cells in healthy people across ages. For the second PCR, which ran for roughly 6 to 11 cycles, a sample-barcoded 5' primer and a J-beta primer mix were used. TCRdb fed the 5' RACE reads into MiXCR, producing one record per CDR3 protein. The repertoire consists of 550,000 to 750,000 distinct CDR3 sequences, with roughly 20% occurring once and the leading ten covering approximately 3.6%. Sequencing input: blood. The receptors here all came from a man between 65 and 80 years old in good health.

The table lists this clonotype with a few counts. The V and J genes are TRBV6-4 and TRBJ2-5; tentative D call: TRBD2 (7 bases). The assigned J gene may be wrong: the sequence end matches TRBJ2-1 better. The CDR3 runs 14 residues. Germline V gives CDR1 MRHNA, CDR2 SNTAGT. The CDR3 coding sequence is TGTGCCAGCAGTCGGCAGGGGAGGGACAATGAGCAGTTCTTC. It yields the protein CASSRQGRDNEQFF.

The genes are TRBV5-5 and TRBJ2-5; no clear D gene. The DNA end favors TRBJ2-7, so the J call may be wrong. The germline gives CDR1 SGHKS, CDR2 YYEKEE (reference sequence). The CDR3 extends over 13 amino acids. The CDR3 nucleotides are TGTGCCAGCAGCTTCGCGGTCTCCTACGAGCAGTACTTC. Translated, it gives CASSFAVSYEQYF.

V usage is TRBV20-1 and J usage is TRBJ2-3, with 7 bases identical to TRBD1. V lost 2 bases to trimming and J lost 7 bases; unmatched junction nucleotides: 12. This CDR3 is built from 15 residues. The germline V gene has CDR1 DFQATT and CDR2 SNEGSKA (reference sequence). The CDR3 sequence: CSARSQGVNINTQYF. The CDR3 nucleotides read TGCAGTGCTAGAAGTCAGGGGGTTAATATTAATACGCAGTATTTT.

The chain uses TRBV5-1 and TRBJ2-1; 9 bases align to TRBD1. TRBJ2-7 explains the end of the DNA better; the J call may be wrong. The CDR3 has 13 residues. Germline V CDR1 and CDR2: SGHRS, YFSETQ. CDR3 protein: CASSGDRADEQYF. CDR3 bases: TGCGCCAGCAGCGGGGACAGGGCTGACGAGCAGTACTTC.

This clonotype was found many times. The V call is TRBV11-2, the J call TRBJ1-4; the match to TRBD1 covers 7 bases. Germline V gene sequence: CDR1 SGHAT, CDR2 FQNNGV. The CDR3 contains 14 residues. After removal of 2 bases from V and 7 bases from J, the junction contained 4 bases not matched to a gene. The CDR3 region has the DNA TGTGCCAGCAGCTTACAGACAGGGAGTGAAAAACTGTTTTTT. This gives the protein CASSLQTGSEKLFF.

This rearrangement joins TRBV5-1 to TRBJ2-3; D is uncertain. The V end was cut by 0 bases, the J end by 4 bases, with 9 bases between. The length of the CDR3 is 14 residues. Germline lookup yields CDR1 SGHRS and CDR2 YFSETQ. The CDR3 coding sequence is TGCGCCAGCAGCTTGGGGGAACGAGCAGATACGCAGTATTTT. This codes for CASSLGERADTQYF.

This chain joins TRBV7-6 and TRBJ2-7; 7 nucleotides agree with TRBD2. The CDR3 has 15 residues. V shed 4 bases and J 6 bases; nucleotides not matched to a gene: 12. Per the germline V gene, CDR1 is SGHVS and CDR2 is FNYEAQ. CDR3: CASSYGSAGALEQYF. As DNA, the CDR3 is TGTGCCAGCAGCTACGGGTCGGCGGGAGCGCTCGAGCAGTACTTC.

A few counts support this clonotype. CDR3 sequence (DNA): TGTGCCAGCAGCTTAACGAGTGTGACAGGGGCGAACACCGGGGAGCTGTTTTTT. The encoded protein is CASSLTSVTGANTGELFF. V gene TRBV7-3 combines with J gene TRBJ2-2, with 8 bases matching TRBD1. V shed 0 bases and J 0 bases; nucleotides not matched to a gene: 6. CDR3 size: 18 residues. Germline V CDR1 and CDR2: SGHTA, FQGTGA.

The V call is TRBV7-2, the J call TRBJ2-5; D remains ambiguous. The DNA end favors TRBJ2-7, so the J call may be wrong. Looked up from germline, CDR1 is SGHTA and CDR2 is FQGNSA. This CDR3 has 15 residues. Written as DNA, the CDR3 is TGTGCCAGCAGCTCAACCCCCAGACCTCTCTACGAGCAGTACTTC. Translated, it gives CASSSTPRPLYEQYF.

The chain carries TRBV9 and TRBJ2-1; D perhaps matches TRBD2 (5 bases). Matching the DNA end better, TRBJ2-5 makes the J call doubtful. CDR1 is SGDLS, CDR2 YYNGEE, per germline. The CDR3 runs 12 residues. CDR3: CASSVAAGTQYF. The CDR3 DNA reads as TGTGCCAGCAGCGTAGCGGCGGGGACCCAGTACTTC.

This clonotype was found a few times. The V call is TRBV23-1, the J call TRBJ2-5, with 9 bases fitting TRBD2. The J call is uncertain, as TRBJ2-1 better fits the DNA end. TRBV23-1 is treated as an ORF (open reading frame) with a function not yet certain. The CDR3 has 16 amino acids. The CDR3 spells CASSHLPGLAFHEQFF. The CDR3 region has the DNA TGCGCCAGCAGTCACCTACCGGGACTAGCTTTCCATGAGCAGTTCTTC.

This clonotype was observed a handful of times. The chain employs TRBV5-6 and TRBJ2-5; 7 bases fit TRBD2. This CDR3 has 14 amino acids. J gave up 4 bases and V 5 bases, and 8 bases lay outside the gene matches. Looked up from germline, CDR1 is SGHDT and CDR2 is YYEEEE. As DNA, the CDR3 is TGTGCCAGCAGTAAAGGCGGGAGAGGAGAGACCCAGTACTTC. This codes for CASSKGGRGETQYF. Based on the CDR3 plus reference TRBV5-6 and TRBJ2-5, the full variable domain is DAGVTQSPTHLIKTRGQQVTLRCSPKSGHDTVSWYQQALGQGPQFIFQYYEEEERQRGNFPDRFSGHQFPNYSSELNVNALLLGDSALYLCASSKGGRGETQYFGPGTRLLVL.

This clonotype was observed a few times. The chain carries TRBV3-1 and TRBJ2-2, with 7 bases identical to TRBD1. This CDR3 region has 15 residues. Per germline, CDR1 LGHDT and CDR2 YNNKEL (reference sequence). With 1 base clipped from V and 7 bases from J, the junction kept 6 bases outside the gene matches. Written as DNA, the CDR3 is TGTGCCAGCAGCCAAGGATCAGGGGGAATCGGGGAGCTGTTTTTT. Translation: CASSQGSGGIGELFF.

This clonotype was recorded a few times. The CDR3 here is CASSLGVVTETQYF. The CDR3 nucleotides read TGCGCCAGCAGCTTGGGGGTAGTAACAGAGACCCAGTACTTC. The chain links TRBV5-1 to TRBJ2-5, with D uncertain. V was clipped by 0 bases and J by 4 bases, with 10 bases between them. The CDR3 extends over 14 amino acids. Germline V gives CDR1 SGHRS, CDR2 YFSETQ.

CDR3 nucleotide sequence: TGCGCCAGCAGCCGAGAGGGAGGCGGCGTCTACGAGCAGTACTTC. This encodes CASSREGGGVYEQYF. The rearrangement joins TRBV4-1 to TRBJ2-7, with D possibly TRBD2 on 6 matching bases. The germline V gene encodes CDR1 MGHRA and CDR2 YSYEKL. The V gene lost 4 bases and the J gene lost 3 bases, with 16 bases spanning the gap. The CDR3 is 15 residues long.

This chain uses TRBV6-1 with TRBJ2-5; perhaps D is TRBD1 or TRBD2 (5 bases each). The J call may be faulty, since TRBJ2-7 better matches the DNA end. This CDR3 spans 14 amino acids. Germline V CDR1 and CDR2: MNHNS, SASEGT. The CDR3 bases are TGTGCCAGCAGTGAAAGGGACGCCACCTACGAGCAGTACTTC. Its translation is CASSERDATYEQYF.

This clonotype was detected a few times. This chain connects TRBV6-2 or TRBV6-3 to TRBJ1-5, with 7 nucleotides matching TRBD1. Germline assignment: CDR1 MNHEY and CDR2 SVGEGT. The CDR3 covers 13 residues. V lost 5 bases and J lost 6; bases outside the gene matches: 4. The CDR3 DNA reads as TGTGCCAGCAGTCGGGACAGTACTCAGCCCCAGCATTTT. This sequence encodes CASSRDSTQPQHF.

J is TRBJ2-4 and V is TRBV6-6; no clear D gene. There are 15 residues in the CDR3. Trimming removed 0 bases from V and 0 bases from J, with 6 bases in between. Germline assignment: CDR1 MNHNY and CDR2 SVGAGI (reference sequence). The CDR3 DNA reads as TGTGCCAGCAGTTACTCACGGACAGCCAAAAACATTCAGTACTTC. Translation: CASSYSRTAKNIQYF.

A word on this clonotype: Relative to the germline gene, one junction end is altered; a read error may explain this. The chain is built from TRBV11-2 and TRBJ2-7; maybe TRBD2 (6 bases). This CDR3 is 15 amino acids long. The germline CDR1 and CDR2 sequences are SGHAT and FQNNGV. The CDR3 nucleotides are TGTGCCAGCAGCGCACGACTAGGGGACTCCTACAAGCAGTACTTC. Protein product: CASSARLGDSYKQYF.

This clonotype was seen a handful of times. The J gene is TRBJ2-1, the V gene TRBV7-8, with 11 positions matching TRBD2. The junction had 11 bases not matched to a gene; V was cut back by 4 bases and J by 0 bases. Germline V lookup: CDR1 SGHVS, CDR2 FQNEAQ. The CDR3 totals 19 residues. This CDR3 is CASSSPGLAGSSSYNEQFF. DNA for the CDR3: TGTGCCAGCAGCTCCCCAGGACTAGCGGGTTCGAGCTCCTACAATGAGCAGTTCTTC.

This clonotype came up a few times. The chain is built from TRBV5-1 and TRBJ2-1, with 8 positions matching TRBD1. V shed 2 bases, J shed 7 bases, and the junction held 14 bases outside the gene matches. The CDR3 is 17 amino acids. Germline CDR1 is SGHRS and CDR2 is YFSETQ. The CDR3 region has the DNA TGCGCCAGCAGCTTCAAGACAGGGGCCGTGTTTGCGAATGAGCAGTTCTTC. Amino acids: CASSFKTGAVFANEQFF.

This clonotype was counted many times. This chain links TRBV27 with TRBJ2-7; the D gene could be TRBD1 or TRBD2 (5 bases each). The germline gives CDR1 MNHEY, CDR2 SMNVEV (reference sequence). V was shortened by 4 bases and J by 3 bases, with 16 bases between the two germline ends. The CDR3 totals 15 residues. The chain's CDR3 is CASSSSWDGGYEQYF. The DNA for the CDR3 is TGTGCCAGCAGTTCCTCGTGGGACGGAGGCTACGAGCAGTACTTC.

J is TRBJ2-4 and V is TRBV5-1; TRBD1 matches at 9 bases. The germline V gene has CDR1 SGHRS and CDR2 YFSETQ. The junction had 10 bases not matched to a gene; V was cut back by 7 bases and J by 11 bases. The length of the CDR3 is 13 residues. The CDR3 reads CASRPGQGPLQYF. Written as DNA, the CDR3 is TGCGCCAGCCGACCGGGACAGGGCCCCCTTCAGTACTTC.

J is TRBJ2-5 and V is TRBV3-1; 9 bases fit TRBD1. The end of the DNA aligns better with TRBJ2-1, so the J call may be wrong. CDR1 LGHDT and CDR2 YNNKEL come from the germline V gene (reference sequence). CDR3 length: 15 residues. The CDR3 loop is CASSQKTGGANEQFF. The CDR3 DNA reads TGTGCCAGCAGCCAGAAGACAGGGGGAGCAAATGAGCAGTTCTTC.

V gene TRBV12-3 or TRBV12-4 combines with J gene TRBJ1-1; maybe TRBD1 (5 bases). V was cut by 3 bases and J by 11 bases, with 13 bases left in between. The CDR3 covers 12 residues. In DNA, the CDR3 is TGTGCCAGCAGTTTGGGGGTCAATCTGGCTTTCTTT. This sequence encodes CASSLGVNLAFF.

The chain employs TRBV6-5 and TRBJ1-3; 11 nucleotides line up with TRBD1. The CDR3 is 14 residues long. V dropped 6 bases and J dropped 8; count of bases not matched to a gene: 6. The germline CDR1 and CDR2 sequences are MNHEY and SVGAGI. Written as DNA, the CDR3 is TGTGCCAGCAGGACCCTGGACAGGGGGCACACCATATATTTT. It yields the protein CASRTLDRGHTIYF.

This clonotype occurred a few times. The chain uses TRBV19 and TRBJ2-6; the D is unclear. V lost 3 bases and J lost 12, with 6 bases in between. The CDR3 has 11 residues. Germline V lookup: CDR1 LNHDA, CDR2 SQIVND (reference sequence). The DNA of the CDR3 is TGTGCCAGTAGTATGGCTCTCGTCCTGACTTTC. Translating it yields CASSMALVLTF.

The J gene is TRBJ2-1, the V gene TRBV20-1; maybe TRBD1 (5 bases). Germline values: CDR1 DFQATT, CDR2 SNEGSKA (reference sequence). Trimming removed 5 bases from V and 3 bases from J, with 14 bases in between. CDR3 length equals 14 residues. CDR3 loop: CSAPDRNLYNEQFF. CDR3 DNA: TGCAGTGCTCCAGACAGAAACCTCTACAATGAGCAGTTCTTC.

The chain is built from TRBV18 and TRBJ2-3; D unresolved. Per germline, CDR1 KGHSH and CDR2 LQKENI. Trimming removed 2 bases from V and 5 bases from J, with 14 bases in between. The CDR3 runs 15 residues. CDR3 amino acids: CASSPRPGFGDTQYF. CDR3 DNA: TGTGCCAGCTCACCAAGGCCCGGCTTCGGAGATACGCAGTATTTT.